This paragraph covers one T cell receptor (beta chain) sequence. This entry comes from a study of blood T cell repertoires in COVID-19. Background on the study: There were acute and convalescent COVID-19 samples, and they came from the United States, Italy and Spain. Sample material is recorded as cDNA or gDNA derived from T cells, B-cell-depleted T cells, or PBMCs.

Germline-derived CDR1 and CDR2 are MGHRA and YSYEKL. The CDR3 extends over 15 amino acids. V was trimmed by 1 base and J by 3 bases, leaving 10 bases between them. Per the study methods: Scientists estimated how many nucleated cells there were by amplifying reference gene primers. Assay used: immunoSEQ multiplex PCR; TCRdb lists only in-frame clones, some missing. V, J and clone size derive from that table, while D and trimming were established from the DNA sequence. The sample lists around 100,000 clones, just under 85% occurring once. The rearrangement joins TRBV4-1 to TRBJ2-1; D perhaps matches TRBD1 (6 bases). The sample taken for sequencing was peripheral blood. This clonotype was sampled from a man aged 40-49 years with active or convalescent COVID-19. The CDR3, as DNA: TGCGCCAGCAGCCAAGGACAGGTTGACTACAATGAGCAGTTCTTC. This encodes CASSQGQVDYNEQFF.